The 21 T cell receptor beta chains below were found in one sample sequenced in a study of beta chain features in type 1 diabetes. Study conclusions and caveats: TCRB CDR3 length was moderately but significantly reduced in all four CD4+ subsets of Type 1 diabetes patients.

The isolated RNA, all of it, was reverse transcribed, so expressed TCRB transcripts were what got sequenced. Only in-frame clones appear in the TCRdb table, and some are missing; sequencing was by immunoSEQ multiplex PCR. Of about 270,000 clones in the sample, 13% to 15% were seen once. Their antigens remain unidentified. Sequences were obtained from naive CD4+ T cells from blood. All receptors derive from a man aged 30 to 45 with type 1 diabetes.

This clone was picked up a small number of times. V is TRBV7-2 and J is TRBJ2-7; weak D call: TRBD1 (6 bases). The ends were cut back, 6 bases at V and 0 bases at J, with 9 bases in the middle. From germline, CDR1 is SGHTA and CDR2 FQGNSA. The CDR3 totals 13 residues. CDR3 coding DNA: TGTGCCAGCAGATGGGACAACTCCTACGAGCAGTACTTC. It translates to CASRWDNSYEQYF.

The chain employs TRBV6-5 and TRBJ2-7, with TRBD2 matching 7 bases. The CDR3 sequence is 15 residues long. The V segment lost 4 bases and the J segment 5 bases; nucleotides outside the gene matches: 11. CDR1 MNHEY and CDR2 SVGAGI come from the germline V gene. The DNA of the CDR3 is TGTGCCAGCAGTTCCCCGGCGGGAGCGGTGGACGAGCAGTACTTC. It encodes CASSSPAGAVDEQYF.

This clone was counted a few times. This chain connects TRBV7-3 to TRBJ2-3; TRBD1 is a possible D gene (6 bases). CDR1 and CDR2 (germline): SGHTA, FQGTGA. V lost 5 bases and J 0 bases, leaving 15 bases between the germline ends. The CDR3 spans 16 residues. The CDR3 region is CASSAGNTGSTDTQYF. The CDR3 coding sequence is TGTGCCAGCAGCGCTGGCAACACAGGGAGCACAGATACGCAGTATTTT. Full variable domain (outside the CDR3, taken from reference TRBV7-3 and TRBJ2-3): GAGVSQTPSNKVTEKGKYVELRCDPISGHTALYWYRQSLGQGPEFLIYFQGTGAADDSGLPNDRFFAVRPEGSVSTLKIQRTERGDSAVYLCASSAGNTGSTDTQYFGPGTRLTVL.

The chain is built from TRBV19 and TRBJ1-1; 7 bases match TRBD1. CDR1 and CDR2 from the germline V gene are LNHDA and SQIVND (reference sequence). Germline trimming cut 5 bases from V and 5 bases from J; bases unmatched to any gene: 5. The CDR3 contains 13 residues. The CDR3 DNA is TGTGCCAGTAGTTCCGCAGGGGGAACTGAAGCTTTCTTT. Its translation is CASSSAGGTEAFF.

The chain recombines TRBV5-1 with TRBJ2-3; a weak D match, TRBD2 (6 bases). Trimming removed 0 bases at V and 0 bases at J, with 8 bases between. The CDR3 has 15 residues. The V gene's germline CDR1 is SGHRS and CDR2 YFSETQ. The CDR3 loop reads CASSLGGASTDTQYF. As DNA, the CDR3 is TGCGCCAGCAGCTTGGGCGGGGCAAGCACAGATACGCAGTATTTT. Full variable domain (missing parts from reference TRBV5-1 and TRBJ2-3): KAGVTQTPRYLIKTRGQQVTLSCSPISGHRSVSWYQQTPGQGLQFLFEYFSETQRNKGNFPGRFSGRQFSNSRSEMNVSTLELGDSALYLCASSLGGASTDTQYFGPGTRLTVL.

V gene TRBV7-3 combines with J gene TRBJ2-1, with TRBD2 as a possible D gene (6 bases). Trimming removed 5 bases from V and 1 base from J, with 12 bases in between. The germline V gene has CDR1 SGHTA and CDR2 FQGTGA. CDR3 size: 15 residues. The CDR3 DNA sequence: TGTGCCAGCAGCCCCAGGCGGGAATCCTACAATGAGCAGTTCTTC. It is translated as CASSPRRESYNEQFF.

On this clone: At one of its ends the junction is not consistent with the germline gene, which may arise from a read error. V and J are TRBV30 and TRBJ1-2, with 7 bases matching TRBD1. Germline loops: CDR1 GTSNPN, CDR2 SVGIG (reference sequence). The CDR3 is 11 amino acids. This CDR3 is CAWRRDSMGFF. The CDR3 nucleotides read TGTGCCTGGAGGCGGGACAGCATGGGCTTCTTC.

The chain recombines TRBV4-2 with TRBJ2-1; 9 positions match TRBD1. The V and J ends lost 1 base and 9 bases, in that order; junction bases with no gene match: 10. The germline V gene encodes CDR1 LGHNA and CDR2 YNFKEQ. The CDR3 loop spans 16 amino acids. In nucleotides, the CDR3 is TGTGCCAGCAGCCAAGCCCCGGGACAGGGTCGTCCTGAGCAGTTCTTC. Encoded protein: CASSQAPGQGRPEQFF.

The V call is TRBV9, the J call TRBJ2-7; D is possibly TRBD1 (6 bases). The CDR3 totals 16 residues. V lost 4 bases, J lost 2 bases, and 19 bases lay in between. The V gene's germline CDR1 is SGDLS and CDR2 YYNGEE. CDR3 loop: CASSPDGTPGAYEQYF. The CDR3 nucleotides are TGTGCCAGCAGCCCAGACGGCACTCCAGGGGCCTACGAGCAGTACTTC.

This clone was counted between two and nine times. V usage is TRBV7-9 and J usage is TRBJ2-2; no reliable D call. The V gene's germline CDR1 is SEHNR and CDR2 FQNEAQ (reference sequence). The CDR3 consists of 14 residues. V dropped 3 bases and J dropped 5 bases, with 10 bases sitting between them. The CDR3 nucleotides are TGTGCCAGCAGCTTCGACACCCCGACCGGGGAGCTGTTTTTT. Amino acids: CASSFDTPTGELFF.

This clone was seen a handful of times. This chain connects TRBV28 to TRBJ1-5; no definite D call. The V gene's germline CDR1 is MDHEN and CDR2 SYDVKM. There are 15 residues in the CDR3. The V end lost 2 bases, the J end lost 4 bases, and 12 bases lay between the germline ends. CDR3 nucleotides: TGTGCCAGCAGTTTAACTGCCCCCGCAAATCAGCCCCAGCATTTT. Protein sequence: CASSLTAPANQPQHF.

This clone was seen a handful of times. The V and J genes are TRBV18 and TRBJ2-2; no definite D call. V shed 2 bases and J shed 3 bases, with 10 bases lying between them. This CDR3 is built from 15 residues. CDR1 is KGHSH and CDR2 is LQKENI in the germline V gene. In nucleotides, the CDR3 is TGTGCCAGCTCACCAGACAACCCTTACACCGGGGAGCTGTTTTTT. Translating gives CASSPDNPYTGELFF. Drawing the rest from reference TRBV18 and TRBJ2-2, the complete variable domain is NAGVMQNPRHLVRRRGQEARLRCSPMKGHSHVYWYRQLPEEGLKFMVYLQKENIIDESGMPKERFSAEFPKEGPSILRIQQVVRGDSAAYFCASSPDNPYTGELFFGEGSRLTVL.

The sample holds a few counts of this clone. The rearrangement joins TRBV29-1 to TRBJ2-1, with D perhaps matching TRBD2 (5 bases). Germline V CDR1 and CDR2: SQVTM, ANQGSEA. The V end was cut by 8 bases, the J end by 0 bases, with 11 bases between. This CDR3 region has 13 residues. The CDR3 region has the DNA TGCAGCCTAGCACCTAGCTCCTACAATGAGCAGTTCTTC. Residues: CSLAPSSYNEQFF.

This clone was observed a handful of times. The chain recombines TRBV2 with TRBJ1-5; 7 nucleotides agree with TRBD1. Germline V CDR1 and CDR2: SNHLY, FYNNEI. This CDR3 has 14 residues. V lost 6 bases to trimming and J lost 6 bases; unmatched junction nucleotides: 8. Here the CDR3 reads CASSATGEGQPQHF. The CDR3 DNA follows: TGTGCCAGCAGCGCCACAGGGGAAGGTCAGCCCCAGCATTTT.

The CDR3 is CASSPSGADQPQHF. The DNA for the CDR3 is TGTGCCAGCTCACCATCAGGGGCCGATCAGCCCCAGCATTTT. The J gene is TRBJ1-5, the V gene TRBV18, with D maybe TRBD1 (6 bases). V was pared by 2 bases and J by 5 bases, with 10 bases between. Germline V lookup: CDR1 KGHSH, CDR2 LQKENI. The CDR3 contains 14 residues.

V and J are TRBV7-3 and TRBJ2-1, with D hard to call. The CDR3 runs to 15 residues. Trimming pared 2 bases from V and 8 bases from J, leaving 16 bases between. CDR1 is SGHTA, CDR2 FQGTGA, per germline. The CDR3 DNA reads TGTGCCAGCAGCTTAGGGCGAGTCCCAGGCGATGAGCAGTTCTTC. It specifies CASSLGRVPGDEQFF.

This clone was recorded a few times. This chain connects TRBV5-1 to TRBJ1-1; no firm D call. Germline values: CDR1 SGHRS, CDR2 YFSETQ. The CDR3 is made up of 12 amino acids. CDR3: CGTGELNTEAFF. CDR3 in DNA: TGCGGAACCGGGGAATTGAACACTGAAGCTTTCTTT.

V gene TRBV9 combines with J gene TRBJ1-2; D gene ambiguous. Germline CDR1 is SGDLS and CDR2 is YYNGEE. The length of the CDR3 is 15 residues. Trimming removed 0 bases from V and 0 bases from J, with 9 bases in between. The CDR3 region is CASSVDPGANYGYTF. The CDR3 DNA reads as TGTGCCAGCAGCGTAGATCCCGGAGCTAACTATGGCTACACCTTC.

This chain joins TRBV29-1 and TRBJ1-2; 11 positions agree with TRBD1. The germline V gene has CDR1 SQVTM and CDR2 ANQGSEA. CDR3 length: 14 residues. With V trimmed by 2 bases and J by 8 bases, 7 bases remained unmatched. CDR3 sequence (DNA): TGCAGCGTTGAAAAGCTCAGGACAGGGGGCGGCTACACCTTC. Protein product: CSVEKLRTGGGYTF. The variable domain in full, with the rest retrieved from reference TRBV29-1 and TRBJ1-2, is SAVISQKPSRDICQRGTSLTIQCQVDSQVTMMFWYRQQPGQSLTLIATANQGSEATYESGFVIDKFPISRPNLTFSTLTVSNMSPEDSSIYLCSVEKLRTGGGYTFGSGTRLTVV.

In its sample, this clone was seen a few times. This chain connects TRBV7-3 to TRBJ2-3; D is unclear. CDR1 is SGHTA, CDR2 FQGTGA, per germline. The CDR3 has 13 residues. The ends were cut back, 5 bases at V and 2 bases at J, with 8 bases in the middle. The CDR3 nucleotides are TGTGCCAGCAGCATTAGCTACACAGATACGCAGTATTTT. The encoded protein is CASSISYTDTQYF.

The CDR3: CASSPRTTGRIDTEAFF. As DNA, the CDR3 is TGTGCCAGCAGCCCCCGAACGACAGGGCGGATCGACACTGAAGCTTTCTTT. V gene TRBV7-9 combines with J gene TRBJ1-1; 7 positions match TRBD1. V lost 5 bases to trimming and J lost 3 bases; unmatched junction nucleotides: 15. CDR1 SEHNR and CDR2 FQNEAQ come from the germline V gene (reference sequence). There are 17 residues in the CDR3.